This T cell receptor (beta chain) came from a study of blood T cell repertoires in COVID-19. Study in general: Sample material is recorded as cDNA or gDNA derived from T cells, B-cell-depleted T cells, or PBMCs.

Trimming pared 2 bases from V and 8 bases from J, leaving 12 bases between. The CDR3 sequence is 13 residues long. Looked up from germline, CDR1 is KGHDR and CDR2 is SFDVKD. Authors' methods: Amplification of reference gene primers was used by the study to estimate nucleated cell counts. The assay was immunoSEQ multiplex PCR, and TCRdb's table has in-frame clones only and misses some. The DNA was the basis for D and trimming; V, J and clone size are from that table. The repertoire consists of about 220,000 clones, with roughly 84% occurring once and the leading ten covering 6.8%. This TCR was sampled from a woman between 35 and 50 years old who had recovered from COVID-19. The sequenced material came from PBMCs or T cells enriched from blood (not recorded which). This rearrangement joins TRBV24-1 to TRBJ2-7; a possible D gene is TRBD2 (6 bases). CDR3 sequence: CATSDSVGGKQYF. CDR3 nucleotides: TGTGCCACCAGTGATTCAGTGGGGGGTAAGCAGTACTTC.